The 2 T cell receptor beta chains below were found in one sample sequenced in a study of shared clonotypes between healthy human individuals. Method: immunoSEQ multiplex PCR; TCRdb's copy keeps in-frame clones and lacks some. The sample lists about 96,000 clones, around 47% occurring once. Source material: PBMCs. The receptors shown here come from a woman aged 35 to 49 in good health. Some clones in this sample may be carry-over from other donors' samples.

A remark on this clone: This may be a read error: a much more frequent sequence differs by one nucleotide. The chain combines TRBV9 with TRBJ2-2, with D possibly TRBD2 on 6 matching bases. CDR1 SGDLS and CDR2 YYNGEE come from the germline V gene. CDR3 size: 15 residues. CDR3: CASSVVAGNTGELLF. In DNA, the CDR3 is TGTGCCAGCAGCGTAGTTGCGGGGAACACCGGGGAGCTGCTTTTT.

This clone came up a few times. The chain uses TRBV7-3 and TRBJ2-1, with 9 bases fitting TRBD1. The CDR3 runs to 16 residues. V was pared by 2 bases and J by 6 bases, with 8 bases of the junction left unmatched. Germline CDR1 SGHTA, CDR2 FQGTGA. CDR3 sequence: CASSLSFRDRVNEQFF. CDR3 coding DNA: TGTGCCAGCAGCTTATCATTCCGGGACAGGGTCAATGAGCAGTTCTTC.